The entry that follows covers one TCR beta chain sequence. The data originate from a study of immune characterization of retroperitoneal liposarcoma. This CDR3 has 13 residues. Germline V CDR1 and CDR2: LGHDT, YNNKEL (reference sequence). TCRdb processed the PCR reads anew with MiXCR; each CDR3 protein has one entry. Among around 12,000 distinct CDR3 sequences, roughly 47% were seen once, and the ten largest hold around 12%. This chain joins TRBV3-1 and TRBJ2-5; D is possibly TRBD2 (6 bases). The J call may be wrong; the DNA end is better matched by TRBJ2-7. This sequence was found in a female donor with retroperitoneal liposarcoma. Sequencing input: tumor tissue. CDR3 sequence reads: CASSQRGKSEQYF. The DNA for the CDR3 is TGTGCCAGCAGCCAACGGGGGAAATCCGAGCAGTACTTC.